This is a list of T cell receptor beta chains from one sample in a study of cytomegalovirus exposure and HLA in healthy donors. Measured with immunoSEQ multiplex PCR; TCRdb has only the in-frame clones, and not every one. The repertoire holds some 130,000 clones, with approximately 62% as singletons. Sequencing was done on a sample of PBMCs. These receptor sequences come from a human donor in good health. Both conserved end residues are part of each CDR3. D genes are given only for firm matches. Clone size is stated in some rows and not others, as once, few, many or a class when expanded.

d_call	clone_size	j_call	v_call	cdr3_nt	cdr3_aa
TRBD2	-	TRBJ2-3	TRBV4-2	TGTGCCAGCAGCCAAGTAGGTGTAGCGGGAGTAACCCACGACACGCAGTATTTT	CASSQVGVAGVTHDTQYF
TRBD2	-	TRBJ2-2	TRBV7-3	TGTGCCAGCAGCTTAGCGCCTAGCGGAGTGGGGGGGGAGCTGTTTTTT	CASSLAPSGVGGELFF
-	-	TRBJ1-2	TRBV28	TGTGCCAGCAGTTTCAGGGTTAACTATGGCTACACCTTC	CASSFRVNYGYTF
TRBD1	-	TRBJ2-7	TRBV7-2	TGTGCCAGCAGCTTAGATCCAGGGGGATACGAGCAGTACTTC	CASSLDPGGYEQYF
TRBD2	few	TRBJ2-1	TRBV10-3	TGTGCCATCAGTAACCCGTCTAGCGGGGTCTCCTACAATGAGCAGTTCTTC	CAISNPSSGVSYNEQFF
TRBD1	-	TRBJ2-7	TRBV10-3	TGTGCCATCAGTGTCGGACAGGGTGGGTCCCACGAGCAGTACTTC	CAISVGQGGSHEQYF
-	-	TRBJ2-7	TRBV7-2	TGTGCCAGCAGCTTAGTTTCGGGGTACGAGCAGTACTTC	CASSLVSGYEQYF
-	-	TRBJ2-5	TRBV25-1	TGTGCCAGCAGTCCGATGACAGGGAGGGAGACCCAGTACTTC	CASSPMTGRETQYF
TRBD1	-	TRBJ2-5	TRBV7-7	TGTGCTAGCAGCTTAGTACAGGGGGGACAAGAGACCCAGTACTTC	CASSLVQGGQETQYF
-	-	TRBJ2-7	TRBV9	TGTGCCAGCAGCTTTGGGGACTCACCTAGGGAGCAGTACTTC	CASSFGDSPREQYF
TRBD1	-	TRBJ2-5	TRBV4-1	TGCGCCAGCAGCCAAGGGACAGGGTCAGGGGGACCAGAGACCCAGTACTTC	CASSQGTGSGGPETQYF
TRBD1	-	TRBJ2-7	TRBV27	TGTGCCAGCAGTTTACAAGGGGGACAGAACTACGAGCAGTACTTC	CASSLQGGQNYEQYF
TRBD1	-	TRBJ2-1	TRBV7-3	TGTGCCAGCAGCCCTCAGGGGGACCCCTACAATGAGCAGTTCTTC	CASSPQGDPYNEQFF
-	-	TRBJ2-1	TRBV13	TGTGCCAGCAGCTTAGTAGGGGAAGGGGGGCAGTTCTTC	CASSLVGEGGQFF
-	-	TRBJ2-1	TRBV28	TGTCTCTCTGGGGGGGCAGGTGAATACGATGAGCAGTTCTTC	CLSGGAGEYDEQFF
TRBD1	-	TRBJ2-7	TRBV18	TGTGCCAGCTCACACGCGGGACAGGGGTTCTACGAGCAGTACTTC	CASSHAGQGFYEQYF
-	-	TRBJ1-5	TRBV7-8	TGTGCCAGCAGCTTACTATCCGGACAGAACGCTCAGCCCCAGCATTTT	CASSLLSGQNAQPQHF
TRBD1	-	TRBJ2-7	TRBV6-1	TGTGCCAGCAGTGTTGGGACAGTCAGGGACTACGAGCAGTACTTC	CASSVGTVRDYEQYF
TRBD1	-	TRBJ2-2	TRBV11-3	TGTGCCAGCAGCTTTAACAGGGGCACCGGGGAGCTGTTTTTT	CASSFNRGTGELFF
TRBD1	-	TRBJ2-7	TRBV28	TGTGCCAGCGCTTACCGGGACAGAGACTACGAGCAGTACTTC	CASAYRDRDYEQYF
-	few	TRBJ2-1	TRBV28	TGTGCCAGCAGCCTAGGCTACAATGAGCAGTTCTTC	CASSLGYNEQFF
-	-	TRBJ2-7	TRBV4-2	TGTGCCAGCAGCCAAGATATAACTAGCCCCTACGAGCAGTACTTC	CASSQDITSPYEQYF
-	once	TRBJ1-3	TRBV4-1	TGCGCCAGCAGCCAAGGGGGGGATTCTGGAAACACCATATATTTT	CASSQGGDSGNTIYF
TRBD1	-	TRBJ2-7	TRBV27	TGTGCCAGCATATCTTTCTATCGGGGACAGGGGGCTAGGGAGCAGTACTTC	CASISFYRGQGAREQYF
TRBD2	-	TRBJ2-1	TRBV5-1	TGCGCCAGCAGCTTGGGCGGGACTAGTAACAATGAGCAGTTCTTC	CASSLGGTSNNEQFF
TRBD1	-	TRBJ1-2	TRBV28	TGTGCCAGCAGTCCACAGGGGGGGGGTGGCTACACCTTC	CASSPQGGGGYTF
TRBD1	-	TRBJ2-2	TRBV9	TGTGCCAGCAGCGTGTCGGGACAGGGGGCAGCCGGGGAGCTGTTTTTT	CASSVSGQGAAGELFF
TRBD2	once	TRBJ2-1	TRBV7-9	TGTGCCAGCAGTCTGGTCCGGACTAGCGGGATTAATGAGCAGTTCTTC	CASSLVRTSGINEQFF
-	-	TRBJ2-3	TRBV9	TGTGCCAGCAGCGTAGGTGTACAGAAGGGGGATACGCAGTATTTT	CASSVGVQKGDTQYF
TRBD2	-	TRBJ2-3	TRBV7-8	TGTGCCAGCAGCTTGCGGGAGGTAACCACCGATACGCAGTATTTT	CASSLREVTTDTQYF
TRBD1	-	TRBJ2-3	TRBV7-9	TGTGCCAGCAGCTTAGGGACAGGGGGCTTCCGCACAGATACGCAGTATTTT	CASSLGTGGFRTDTQYF
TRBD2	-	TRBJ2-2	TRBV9	TGTGCCAGCAACCCCGGGACTAGGTTGAGCGGGGAGCTGTTTTTT	CASNPGTRLSGELFF
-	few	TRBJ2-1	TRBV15	TGTGCCACCAGAGAAGGGGGGGGGTGGTATGAGCAGTTCTTC	CATREGGGWYEQFF
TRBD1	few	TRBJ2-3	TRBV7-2	TGTGCCAGCAGCTTAGAAGGGACAGGGTGGCATACGCAGTATTTT	CASSLEGTGWHTQYF
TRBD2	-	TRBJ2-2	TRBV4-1	TGCGCCAGCACCCAGAGCGGGGGGACCGGGGAGCTGTTTTTT	CASTQSGGTGELFF
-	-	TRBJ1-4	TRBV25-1	TGTGCCAGCAGTGAGGACAGTGAGTTGCGTGAAAAACTGTTTTTT	CASSEDSELREKLFF
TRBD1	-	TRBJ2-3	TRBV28	TGTGCCAGCAGTTTCTACCGGGACAGAACTACAGATACGCAGTATTTT	CASSFYRDRTTDTQYF
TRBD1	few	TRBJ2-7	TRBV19	TGTGCCAGTAGCCCCGGACAGGGCCTGATCTACGAGCAGTACTTC	CASSPGQGLIYEQYF
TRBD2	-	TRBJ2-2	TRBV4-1	TGCGCCAGCAGCCAAGAGGCCCTAGCGGGGAGTTACGGCACCGGGGAGCTGTTTTTT	CASSQEALAGSYGTGELFF
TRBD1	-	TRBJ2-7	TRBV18	TGTGCCAGCTCACAAGGACAGGGCTACGTTGGCGAGCAGTACTTC	CASSQGQGYVGEQYF